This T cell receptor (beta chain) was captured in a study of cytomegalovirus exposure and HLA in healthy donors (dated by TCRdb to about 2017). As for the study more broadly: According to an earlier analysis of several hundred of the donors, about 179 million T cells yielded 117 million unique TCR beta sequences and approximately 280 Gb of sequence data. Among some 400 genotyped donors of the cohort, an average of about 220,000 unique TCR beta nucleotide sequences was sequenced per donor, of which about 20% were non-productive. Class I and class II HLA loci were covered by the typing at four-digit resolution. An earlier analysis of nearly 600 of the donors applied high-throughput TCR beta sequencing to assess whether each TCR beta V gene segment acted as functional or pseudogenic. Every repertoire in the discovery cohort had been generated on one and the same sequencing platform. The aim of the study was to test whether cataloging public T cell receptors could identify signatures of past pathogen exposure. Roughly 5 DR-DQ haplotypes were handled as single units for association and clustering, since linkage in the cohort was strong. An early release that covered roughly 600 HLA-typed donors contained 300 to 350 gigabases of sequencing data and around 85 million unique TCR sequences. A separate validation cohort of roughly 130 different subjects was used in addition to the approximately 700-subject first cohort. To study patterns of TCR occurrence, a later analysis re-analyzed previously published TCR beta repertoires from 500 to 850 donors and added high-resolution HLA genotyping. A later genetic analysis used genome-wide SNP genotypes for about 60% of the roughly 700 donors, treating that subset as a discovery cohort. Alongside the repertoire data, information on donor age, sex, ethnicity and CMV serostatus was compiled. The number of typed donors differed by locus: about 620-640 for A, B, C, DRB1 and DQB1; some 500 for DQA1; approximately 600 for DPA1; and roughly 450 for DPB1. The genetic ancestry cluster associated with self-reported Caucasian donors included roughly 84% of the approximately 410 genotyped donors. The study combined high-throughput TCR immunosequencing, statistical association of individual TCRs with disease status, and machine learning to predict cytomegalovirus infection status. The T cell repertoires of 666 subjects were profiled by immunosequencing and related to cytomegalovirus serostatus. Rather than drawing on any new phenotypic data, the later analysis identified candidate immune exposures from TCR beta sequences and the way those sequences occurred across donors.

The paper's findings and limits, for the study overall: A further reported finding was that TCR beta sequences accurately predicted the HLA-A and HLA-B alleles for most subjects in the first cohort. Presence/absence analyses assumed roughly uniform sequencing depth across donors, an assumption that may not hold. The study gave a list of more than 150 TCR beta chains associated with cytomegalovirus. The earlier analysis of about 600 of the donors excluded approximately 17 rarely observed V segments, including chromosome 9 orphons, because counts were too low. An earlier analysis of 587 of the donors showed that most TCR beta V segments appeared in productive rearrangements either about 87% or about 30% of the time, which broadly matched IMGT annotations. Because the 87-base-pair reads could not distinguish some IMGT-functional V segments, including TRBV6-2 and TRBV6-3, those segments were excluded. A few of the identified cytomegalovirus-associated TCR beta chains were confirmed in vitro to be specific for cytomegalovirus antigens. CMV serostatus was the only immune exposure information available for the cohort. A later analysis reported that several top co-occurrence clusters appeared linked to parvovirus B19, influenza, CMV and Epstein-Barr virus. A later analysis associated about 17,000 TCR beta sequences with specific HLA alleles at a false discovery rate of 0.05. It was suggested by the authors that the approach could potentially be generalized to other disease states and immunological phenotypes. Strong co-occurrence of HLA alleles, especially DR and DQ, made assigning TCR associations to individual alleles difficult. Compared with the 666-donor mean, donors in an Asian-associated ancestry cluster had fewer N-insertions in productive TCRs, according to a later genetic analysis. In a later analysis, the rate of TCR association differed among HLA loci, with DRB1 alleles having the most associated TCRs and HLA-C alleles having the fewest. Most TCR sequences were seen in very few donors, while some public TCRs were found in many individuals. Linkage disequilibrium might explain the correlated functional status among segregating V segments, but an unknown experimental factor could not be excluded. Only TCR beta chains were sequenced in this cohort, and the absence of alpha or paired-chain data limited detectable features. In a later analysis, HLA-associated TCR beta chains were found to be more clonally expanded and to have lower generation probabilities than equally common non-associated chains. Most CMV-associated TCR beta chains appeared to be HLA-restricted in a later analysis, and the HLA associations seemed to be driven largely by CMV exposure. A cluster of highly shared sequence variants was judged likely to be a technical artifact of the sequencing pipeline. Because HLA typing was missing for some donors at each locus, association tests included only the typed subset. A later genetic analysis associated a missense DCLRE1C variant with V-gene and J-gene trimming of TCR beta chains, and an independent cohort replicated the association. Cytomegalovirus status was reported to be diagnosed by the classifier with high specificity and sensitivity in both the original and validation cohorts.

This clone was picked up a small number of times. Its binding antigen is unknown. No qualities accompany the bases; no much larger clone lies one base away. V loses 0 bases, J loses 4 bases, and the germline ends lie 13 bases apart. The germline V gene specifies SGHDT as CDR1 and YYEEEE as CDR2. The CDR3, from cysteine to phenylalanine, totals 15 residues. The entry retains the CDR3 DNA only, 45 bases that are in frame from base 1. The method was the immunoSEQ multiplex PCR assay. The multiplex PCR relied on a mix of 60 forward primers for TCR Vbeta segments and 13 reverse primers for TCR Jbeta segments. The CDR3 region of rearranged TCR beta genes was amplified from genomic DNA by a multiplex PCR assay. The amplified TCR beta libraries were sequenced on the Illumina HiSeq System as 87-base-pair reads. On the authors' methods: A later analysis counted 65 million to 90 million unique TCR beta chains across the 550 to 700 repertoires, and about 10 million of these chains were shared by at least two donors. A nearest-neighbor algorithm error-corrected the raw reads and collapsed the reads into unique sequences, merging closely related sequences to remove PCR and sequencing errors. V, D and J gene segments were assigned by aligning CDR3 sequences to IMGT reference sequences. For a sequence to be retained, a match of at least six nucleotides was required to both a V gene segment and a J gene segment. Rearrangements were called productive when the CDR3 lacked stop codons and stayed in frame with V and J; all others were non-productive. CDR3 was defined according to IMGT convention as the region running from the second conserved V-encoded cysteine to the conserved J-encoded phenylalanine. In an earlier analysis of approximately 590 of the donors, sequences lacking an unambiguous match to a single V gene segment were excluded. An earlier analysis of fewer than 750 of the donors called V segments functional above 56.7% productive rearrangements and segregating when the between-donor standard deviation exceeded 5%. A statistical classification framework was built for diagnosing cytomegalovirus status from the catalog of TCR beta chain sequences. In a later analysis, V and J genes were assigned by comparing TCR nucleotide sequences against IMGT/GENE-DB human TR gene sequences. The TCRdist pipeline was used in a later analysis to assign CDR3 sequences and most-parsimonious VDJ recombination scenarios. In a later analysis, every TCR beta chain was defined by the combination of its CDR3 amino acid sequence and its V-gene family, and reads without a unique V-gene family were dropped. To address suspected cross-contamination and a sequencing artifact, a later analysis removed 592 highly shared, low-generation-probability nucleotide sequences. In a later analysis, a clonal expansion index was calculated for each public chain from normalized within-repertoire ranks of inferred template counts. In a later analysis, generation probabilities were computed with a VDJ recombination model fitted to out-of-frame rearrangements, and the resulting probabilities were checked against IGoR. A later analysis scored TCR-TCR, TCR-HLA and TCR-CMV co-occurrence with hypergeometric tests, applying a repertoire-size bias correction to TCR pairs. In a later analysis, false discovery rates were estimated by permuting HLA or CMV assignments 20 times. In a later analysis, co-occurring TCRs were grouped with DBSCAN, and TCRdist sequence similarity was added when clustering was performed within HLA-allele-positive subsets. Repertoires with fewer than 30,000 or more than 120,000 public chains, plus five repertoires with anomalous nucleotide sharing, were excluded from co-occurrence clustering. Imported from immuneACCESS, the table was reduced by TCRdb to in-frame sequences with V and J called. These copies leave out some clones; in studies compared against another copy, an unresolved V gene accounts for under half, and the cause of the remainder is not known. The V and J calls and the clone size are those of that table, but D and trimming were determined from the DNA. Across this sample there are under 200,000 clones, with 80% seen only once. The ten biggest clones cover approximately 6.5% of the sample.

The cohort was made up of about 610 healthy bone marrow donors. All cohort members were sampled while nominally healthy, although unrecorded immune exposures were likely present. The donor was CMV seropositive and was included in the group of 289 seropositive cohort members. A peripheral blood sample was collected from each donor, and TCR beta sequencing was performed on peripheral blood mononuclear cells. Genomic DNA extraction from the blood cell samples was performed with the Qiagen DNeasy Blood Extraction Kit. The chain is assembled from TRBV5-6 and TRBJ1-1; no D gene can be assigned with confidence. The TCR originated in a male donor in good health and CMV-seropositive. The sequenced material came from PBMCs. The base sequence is TGTGCCAGCAGCTTGGGCCGGGGTAAGGGCACTGAAGCTTTCTTT. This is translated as CASSLGRGKGTEAFF.